This T cell receptor (beta chain) came from a study of Ad26.COV2.S vaccination and SARS-CoV-2 variants. Looking at the study overall: Ad26.COV2.S, an intramuscular injection, was given once or twice 56 days apart. Study findings and constraints: For non-spike TCRs, breadth in vaccine recipients resembled that in placebo recipients.

Clones were read by immunoSEQ multiplex PCR, and TCRdb kept only the in-frame ones, dropping some. The data contain around 300,000 clones, around 89% of them singletons. V shed 7 bases and J 11 bases; nucleotides not matched to a gene: 11. The CDR3 contains 15 residues. Per germline, CDR1 MNHEY and CDR2 SMNVEV (reference sequence). The treatment: about 20 received Ad26.COV2.S at low or high dose, single or two shots; five or six received placebo; per-sample allocation not given. Repertoires come from day 63 after the first vaccine or placebo injection. Built on an Ad26 vector, the vaccine expressed Wuhan-strain SARS-CoV-2 spike. Details on this clone: No antigen is known for it.

The chain has TRBV27 and TRBJ2-1; the match to TRBD2 covers 13 bases. The receptor's source is a person between 18 and 65 years old who received the Ad26.COV2.S COVID-19 vaccine or a placebo. This material consisted of peripheral blood, taken in a trial of Ad26.COV2.S vaccine versus placebo. CDR3 residues: CASKPGLAGAGKQFF. The CDR3 DNA follows: TGTGCCAGCAAACCCGGACTAGCGGGAGCTGGAAAGCAGTTCTTC.